The 18 T cell receptor beta chains listed next were all sequenced from one sample in a study of OX40 agonist ivuxolimab in advanced cancers. Sequenced by immunoSEQ multiplex PCR; TCRdb stores in-frame clones only, minus some. Among 77,000 or so clones listed, 65% to 85% were seen once. Sequenced here: CD4+ or CD8+ T cells sorted from blood, sampled in a trial of the OX40 agonist ivuxolimab. The receptors shown here come from an adult with an advanced solid tumor such as melanoma, head and neck, liver or kidney cancer.

The V call is TRBV5-1, the J call TRBJ1-1, with unresolved D. Trimming stripped 5 bases from V and 0 bases from J, with 11 bases between. Germline V gives CDR1 SGHRS, CDR2 YFSETQ. CDR3 size: 14 residues. CDR3 DNA: TGCGCCAGCAGGATCTCGGACCTGAACACTGAAGCTTTCTTT. Translated: CASRISDLNTEAFF. The full variable domain, in which reference TRBV5-1 and TRBJ1-1 provide the parts outside the CDR3, is KAGVTQTPRYLIKTRGQQVTLSCSPISGHRSVSWYQQTPGQGLQFLFEYFSETQRNKGNFPGRFSGRQFSNSRSEMNVSTLELGDSALYLCASRISDLNTEAFFGQGTRLTVV.

CDR3 DNA sequence: TGTGCCAGCCTCGGGGCTCGCTACGAGCAGTACTTC. It codes for CASLGARYEQYF. The rearrangement uses TRBV25-1 and TRBJ2-7; possibly TRBD1 or TRBD2 for D (5 bases each). This CDR3 region has 12 residues. V was cut by 8 bases and J by 3 bases, with 11 bases left in between. Germline-derived CDR1 and CDR2 are MGHDK and SYGVNS.

This chain joins TRBV5-1 and TRBJ2-5; TRBD2 matches at 12 bases. Losses at the gene ends were 2 bases for V and 4 bases for J; bases not matched to a gene: 6. The CDR3 length is 16 residues. The germline V gene encodes CDR1 SGHRS and CDR2 YFSETQ. For the CDR3, the DNA is TGCGCCAGCAGCTTCAGACTAGCGGGAGAAGGAGAGACCCAGTACTTC. Translating gives CASSFRLAGEGETQYF. The complete variable domain, with remaining parts taken from reference TRBV5-1 and TRBJ2-5, reads KAGVTQTPRYLIKTRGQQVTLSCSPISGHRSVSWYQQTPGQGLQFLFEYFSETQRNKGNFPGRFSGRQFSNSRSEMNVSTLELGDSALYLCASSFRLAGEGETQYFGPGTRLLVL.

The chain has TRBV4-2 and TRBJ2-7, with 7 bases that match TRBD1. Germline CDR1 reads LGHNA; CDR2 reads YNFKEQ. The CDR3 is 16 amino acids. J was trimmed by 6 bases and V by 2 bases; bases with no gene match: 13. Written as DNA, the CDR3 is TGTGCCAGCAGCCAACACGACAGGGATTCCAGTAGCGAGCAGTACTTC. Protein: CASSQHDRDSSSEQYF.

The gene calls are TRBV6-5 and TRBJ1-1; D is perhaps TRBD1 (5 bases). This CDR3 is 15 amino acids long. V lost 0 bases and J 4 bases, leaving 12 bases between the germline ends. Germline assignment: CDR1 MNHEY and CDR2 SVGAGI. The CDR3 DNA reads as TGTGCCAGCAGTTACTCGAATCGCGGGGGCACTGAAGCTTTCTTT. Translated, it gives CASSYSNRGGTEAFF.

The chain carries TRBV7-2 and TRBJ2-7; 7 bases are shared with TRBD2. The CDR3 runs 15 residues. The V gene's germline CDR1 is SGHTA and CDR2 FQGNSA. J was trimmed by 2 bases and V by 5 bases; bases with no gene match: 9. The CDR3: CASSPPAGAAYEQYF. CDR3 DNA: TGTGCCAGCAGCCCCCCTGCGGGAGCTGCCTACGAGCAGTACTTC.

This clone was counted once. V usage is TRBV9 and J usage is TRBJ2-5; possible D gene TRBD1, 5 bases. V was shortened by 0 bases and J by 0 bases, with 15 bases between the two germline ends. The CDR3 totals 17 residues. The germline CDR1 and CDR2 sequences are SGDLS and YYNGEE. CDR3 amino acids: CASSVAETELYQETQYF. The CDR3 DNA reads TGTGCCAGCAGCGTAGCTGAGACAGAGTTGTACCAAGAGACCCAGTACTTC.

This sequence joins TRBV6-5 and TRBJ1-1, with D uncertain. Trimming stripped 3 bases from V and 10 bases from J, with 18 bases between. Germline CDR1 reads MNHEY; CDR2 reads SVGAGI. CDR3 length: 14 amino acids. The CDR3 sequence: CASSYQMPGFVAFF. For the CDR3, the DNA is TGTGCCAGCAGTTATCAGATGCCCGGCTTTGTAGCTTTCTTT.

This sequence joins TRBV18 and TRBJ2-1; TRBD2 matches at 9 bases. The CDR3 is made up of 16 amino acids. J lost 3 bases, V lost 3 bases, and 6 bases had no gene match. Germline V gene sequence: CDR1 KGHSH, CDR2 LQKENI. CDR3 DNA: TGTGCCAGCTCACCTAGGCGGGAGGGCCGCTACAATGAGCAGTTCTTC. It encodes CASSPRREGRYNEQFF. Filled out from reference TRBV18 and TRBJ2-1, the complete variable domain reads NAGVMQNPRHLVRRRGQEARLRCSPMKGHSHVYWYRQLPEEGLKFMVYLQKENIIDESGMPKERFSAEFPKEGPSILRIQQVVRGDSAAYFCASSPRREGRYNEQFFGPGTRLTVL.

The chain uses TRBV27 and TRBJ1-1; 7 bases fit TRBD1. Germline CDR1 and CDR2: MNHEY and SMNVEV (reference sequence). V was clipped by 0 bases and J by 5 bases; unmatched bases: 9. This CDR3 has 16 amino acids. CDR3 sequence (DNA): TGTGCCAGCAGTTTATCTCTGGGACAGTTCGGGACTGAAGCTTTCTTT. Translation gives CASSLSLGQFGTEAFF.

This chain uses TRBV6-4 with TRBJ2-7, with 7 bases lining up with TRBD1. Germline loops: CDR1 MRHNA, CDR2 SNTAGT. V gave up 5 bases and J gave up 0 bases; unmatched junction bases: 4. CDR3 length: 14 amino acids. The CDR3 protein is CASSYRDSSYEQYF. For the CDR3, the DNA is TGTGCCAGCAGTTACCGGGACAGCTCCTACGAGCAGTACTTC.

V and J are TRBV15 and TRBJ2-1, with D possibly matching TRBD1 (5 bases). V lost 0 bases to trimming and J lost 4 bases, with 13 bases between them. Germline V gene sequence: CDR1 LNHNV, CDR2 YYDKDF (reference sequence). This CDR3 comprises 16 residues. CDR3 in DNA: TGTGCCACCAGCAGAGAACGACAGATGATTTACAATGAGCAGTTCTTC. This sequence encodes CATSRERQMIYNEQFF.

The rearrangement links TRBV28 to TRBJ2-7; 11 positions match TRBD1. CDR1 MDHEN and CDR2 SYDVKM come from the germline V gene. V trimming: 6 bases; J trimming: 2 bases; junction bases outside the gene matches: 9. The CDR3 extends over 16 amino acids. CDR3: CASRTPPGQGAYEQYF. Written as DNA, the CDR3 is TGTGCCAGCAGAACACCGCCGGGACAGGGGGCCTACGAGCAGTACTTC. The full variable domain, completed using reference TRBV28 and TRBJ2-7, is DVKVTQSSRYLVKRTGEKVFLECVQDMDHENMFWYRQDPGLGLRLIYFSYDVKMKEKGDIPEGYSVSREKKERFSLILESASTNQTSMYLCASRTPPGQGAYEQYFGPGTRLTVT.

The chain employs TRBV29-1 and TRBJ1-2; D is undetermined. The V and J ends lost 2 bases and 10 bases respectively, with 11 bases between them. Germline CDR1 SQVTM, CDR2 ANQGSEA. The CDR3 consists of 11 residues. This CDR3 reads CSVEYNRDYTF. The CDR3 DNA follows: TGCAGCGTTGAATACAACCGGGACTACACCTTC.

The chain recombines TRBV9 with TRBJ2-1; possible D gene TRBD2, 6 bases. Per the germline V gene, CDR1 is SGDLS and CDR2 is YYNGEE. V was shortened by 6 bases and J by 0 bases, with 7 bases between the two germline ends. The CDR3 sequence is 13 residues long. CDR3 DNA: TGTGCCAGCACCGGGAGCTCCTACAATGAGCAGTTCTTC. Encoded protein: CASTGSSYNEQFF.

V is TRBV5-4 and J is TRBJ2-3, with D maybe TRBD2 (6 bases). V lost 4 bases and J lost 2, with 11 bases in between. Germline loops: CDR1 SGHNT, CDR2 YYREEE (reference sequence). There are 14 residues in the CDR3. As DNA, the CDR3 is TGTGCCAGCAGCCCCAGGGACTTCACAGATACGCAGTATTTT. Protein: CASSPRDFTDTQYF.

This clone has only one observation. The CDR3: CASSQAGVTGELFF. Here the CDR3 DNA reads TGCGCCAGCAGTCAAGCGGGGGTCACCGGGGAGCTGTTTTTT. The genes are TRBV23-1 and TRBJ2-2; 7 bases fit TRBD2. TRBV23-1 is reported as an ORF; its role is uncertain. The CDR3 contains 14 residues. Trimming removed 2 bases from V and 4 bases from J; junction bases left unmatched: 1.

This sequence joins TRBV7-2 and TRBJ2-5; D may be TRBD1 (5 bases). The germline V gene encodes CDR1 SGHTA and CDR2 FQGNSA. CDR3 length equals 15 residues. V lost 5 bases and J 11 bases, leaving 24 bases between the germline ends. The CDR3 DNA follows: TGTGCCAGCAGCCCCCGGGCAGGGCTACGTATGGAGCAGTACTTC. It translates to CASSPRAGLRMEQYF.